This T cell receptor beta chain was documented in a study of blood T cell repertoires in COVID-19. Across the whole study: There were acute and convalescent COVID-19 samples, and they came from the United States, Italy and Spain. PBMCs, B-cell-depleted T cells, or T cells provided the cDNA or gDNA that made up the material.

Recruits, aged roughly 18 to 95 years, lived in approximately 26 US areas. As originally analysed: Quantification of nucleated cells was approximated via reference gene primer amplification. The assay was immunoSEQ multiplex PCR, and TCRdb's table has in-frame clones only and misses some. From that table come the V and J calls and clone size; the DNA was used to work out D and trimming. The data show fewer than 400,000 clones, 85% to 90% seen once. Sequences were obtained from PBMCs or T cells enriched from blood (not recorded which). This sequence originates from a woman aged 45-65 years who had recovered from COVID-19.

This chain's CDR3 is CASSRSGGADTQYF. CDR3 sequence (DNA): TGTGCCAGCAGCCGGAGCGGGGGGGCAGATACGCAGTATTTT. The V and J genes are TRBV7-2 and TRBJ2-3, with 10 positions matching TRBD2. J gave up 4 bases and V 5 bases, and 3 bases lay outside the gene matches. Looked up from germline, CDR1 is SGHTA and CDR2 is FQGNSA. The CDR3 spans 14 residues.